This TCR beta chain was sequenced during a study of low-dose radiotherapy and immunotherapy resistance in tumors (dated by TCRdb to between 2021 and 2022). Broadly, across the study: In Cohort 1, each fraction delivered 0.5 Gy every 2 weeks, and the prescribed total PTV dose was 6.5 Gy. For Cohort 2, the dose was 1 Gy per fraction given every two weeks, adding up to 13 Gy in total across 26 weeks. Nivolumab and ipilimumab were both given intravenously, with nivolumab at a 240 mg flat dose every two weeks and ipilimumab at 1 mg/kg every six weeks. Intravenous cyclophosphamide at 200 mg/m2 was administered every two weeks, one day ahead of each radiation and immunotherapy administration. Starting on cycle 1 day 1, patients took 300 mg of aspirin by mouth once daily for four cycles. Randomization of trial participants into treatment groups was not performed. Eight patients were included in the translational analysis, namely three from the first dose cohort plus the first five from the second dose cohort.

From the cysteine up to the phenylalanine, the CDR3 has a length of 11 residues. Left in the record is the CDR3 DNA by itself, 33 bases read in frame from the first base. According to the germline V gene, CDR1 reads SQVTM and CDR2 reads ANQGSEA. V is pruned by 7 bases and J by 4 bases, leaving 2 bases of the junction without a gene match. First-strand cDNA was synthesized using Superscript III and a set of TRAV- and TRBV-specific primers, so that both TCRalpha and TCRbeta chains were covered. TCRs were amplified with Phusion for 15 to 25 PCR cycles using a constant-region primer together with the adapter attached to the V primers. The MessageAmp II aRNA Amplification Kit was used to amplify the isolated mRNA, with in vitro transcription run for roughly 15 hours at 37 degrees C. The Dynabeads mRNA DIRECT Purification Kit was used to isolate mRNA for TCR sequencing. Indexed Illumina adapters were added in a second Phusion PCR of 20 to 30 cycles, after which AMPure XP beads were used to purify the products. Deep sequencing of the TCRalpha and TCRbeta libraries was carried out on an Illumina MiniSeq instrument. As for the authors' bioinformatics: Using custom Perl scripts, TCR sequences that encoded the same protein were pooled, out-of-frame sequences were dropped, and the abundance of each clonotype was calculated. Any TCR sequence backed by just one read was left out of the analysis. Repertoire metrics included Shannon entropy, Gini index, clonality, richness, and frequency of TCRs shared between repertoires. TCRdb's own reprocessing of the public reads used fastp at Q25 and MiXCR and kept productive beta chains. Rows are combined by CDR3 protein, so each entry shows the most common genes and DNA. TCRdb, not the authors, supplied the V and J calls. This sample is represented by 80,000 to 95,000 distinct CDR3 sequences; under 9.5% of them were singletons. The ten largest clones add up to under 1.1% of the sample.

This sample's time point label indicates: before trial treatment. Donors were enrolled in RACIN, a single-arm phase I dose-escalation trial combining nivolumab, ipilimumab, aspirin, low-dose cyclophosphamide and low-dose radiotherapy. Eligible patients had advanced, TIL-negative solid tumors. This clonotype has ten or more counts. Its antigen specificity is not known. Base qualities are missing; no much larger clone stands one base away. The receptor chain draws on TRBV29-1 and TRBJ2-7; a stretch of 9 junction bases matches TRBD1. This specimen was PBMCs, taken before treatment. This clonotype originated in a male donor with prostate cancer. The CDR3 sequence is CSAGTGYEQYF. The DNA sequence is given as TGCAGCGCCGGGACAGGGTACGAGCAGTACTTC.